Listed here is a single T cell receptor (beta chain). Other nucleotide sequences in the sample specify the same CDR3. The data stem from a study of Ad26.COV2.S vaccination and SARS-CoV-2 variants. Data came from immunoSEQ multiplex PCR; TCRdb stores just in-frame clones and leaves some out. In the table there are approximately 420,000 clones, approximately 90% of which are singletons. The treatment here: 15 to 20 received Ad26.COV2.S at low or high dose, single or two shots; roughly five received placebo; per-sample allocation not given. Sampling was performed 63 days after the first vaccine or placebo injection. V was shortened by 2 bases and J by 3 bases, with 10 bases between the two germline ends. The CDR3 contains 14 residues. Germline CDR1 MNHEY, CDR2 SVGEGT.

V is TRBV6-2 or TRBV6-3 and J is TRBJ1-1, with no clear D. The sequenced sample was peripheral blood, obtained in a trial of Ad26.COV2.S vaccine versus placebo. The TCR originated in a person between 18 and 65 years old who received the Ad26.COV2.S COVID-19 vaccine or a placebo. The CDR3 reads CASSYKGWDTEAFF. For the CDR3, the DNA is TGTGCCAGCAGTTACAAGGGTTGGGACACTGAAGCTTTCTTT.